The 29 T cell receptor beta chains presented below share a single source sample, sequenced in a study of cytomegalovirus exposure and HLA in healthy donors. Vbeta (60) and Jbeta (13) primers were used in the PCR. Profiled with immunoSEQ multiplex PCR; TCRdb holds only in-frame clones, not every one. The sample consists of under 200,000 clones, approximately 81% of them appearing once. The sequenced sample was PBMCs. These receptor sequences come from a man aged 50-60 years in good health and CMV-seropositive.

In its sample, this clone was seen a few times. This rearrangement joins TRBV5-5 to TRBJ2-7; no reliable D call. The CDR3 sequence is 14 residues long. Germline CDR1 SGHKS, CDR2 YYEKEE (reference sequence). V was pared by 4 bases and J by 4 bases, with 15 bases between. The CDR3 protein is CASSLPSKSYEQYF. CDR3 nucleotide sequence: TGTGCCAGCAGCCTACCGTCCAAGAGTTACGAGCAGTACTTC. Full variable domain (missing parts from reference TRBV5-5 and TRBJ2-7): DAGVTQSPTHLIKTRGQQVTLRCSPISGHKSVSWYQQVLGQGPQFIFQYYEKEERGRGNFPDRFSARQFPNYSSELNVNALLLGDSALYLCASSLPSKSYEQYFGPGTRLTVT.

The chain joins TRBV30 to TRBJ2-7; 8 bases align to TRBD1. Per the germline V gene, CDR1 is GTSNPN and CDR2 is SVGIG (reference sequence). The CDR3 is 14 residues long. V dropped 5 bases and J dropped 4; count of bases not matched to a gene: 10. Here the CDR3 reads CAWPQGAKRYEQYF. CDR3 in DNA: TGTGCCTGGCCCCAGGGGGCGAAGAGGTACGAGCAGTACTTC.

This sequence joins TRBV6-6 and TRBJ2-5, with 12 bases identical to TRBD1. The CDR3 loop spans 15 amino acids. Per germline, CDR1 MNHNY and CDR2 SVGAGI (reference sequence). The ends lost 6 bases at V and 3 bases at J; junction bases unmatched: 5. As DNA, the CDR3 is TGTGCCAGCAGACCGGGACAGGGGGCGGAAGAGACCCAGTACTTC. It is translated as CASRPGQGAEETQYF.

V gene TRBV5-1 combines with J gene TRBJ2-2; TRBD1 might be the D (7 bases). The CDR3 is 15 amino acids. V shed 5 bases and J shed 2 bases, with 13 bases lying between them. Germline-derived CDR1 and CDR2 are SGHRS and YFSETQ. The CDR3 here is CASSRGDSNTGELFF. CDR3 bases: TGCGCCAGCAGTAGGGGGGACAGTAACACCGGGGAGCTGTTTTTT.

J is TRBJ1-1 and V is TRBV6-6; D remains unclear. V lost 5 bases, J lost 6 bases, and 13 bases lay in between. Germline CDR1 is MNHNY and CDR2 is SVGAGI (reference sequence). The CDR3 covers 13 residues. For the CDR3, the DNA is TGTGCCAGCAGTGACGGACTCGGCGCTGAAGCTTTCTTT. Its translation: CASSDGLGAEAFF.

This clone was counted once. One junction end does not reproduce the germline sequence, and a read error may be involved. The V call is TRBV25-1, the J call TRBJ1-1; TRBD1 agrees at 9 bases. The CDR3 length is 14 residues. From germline, CDR1 is MGHDK and CDR2 SYGVNS. The CDR3 spells CASRRQGEVSETFF. DNA of the CDR3: TGTGCCAGCAGACGACAGGGGGAAGTGTCTGAAACTTTCTTT. Variable domain in full (rest from reference TRBV25-1 and TRBJ1-1): EADIYQTPRYLVIGTGKKITLECSQTMGHDKMYWYQQDPGMELHLIHYSYGVNSTEKGDLSSESTVSRIRTEHFPLTLESARPSHTSQYLCASRRQGEVSETFFGQGTRLTVV.

The chain links TRBV18 to TRBJ1-5; D possibly corresponds to TRBD1 (5 bases). V was pared by 4 bases and J by 4 bases, with 8 bases between. The CDR3 runs to 13 residues. Germline CDR1 KGHSH, CDR2 LQKENI. The DNA for the CDR3 is TGTGCCAGCTCACGGGGGGGGAATCAGCCCCAGCATTTT. This encodes CASSRGGNQPQHF.

The V call is TRBV19, the J call TRBJ1-5; no firm D call. V was trimmed by 11 bases and J by 5 bases, leaving 16 bases between them. Per the germline V gene, CDR1 is LNHDA and CDR2 is SQIVND (reference sequence). The CDR3 sequence is 13 residues long. The CDR3 DNA sequence: TGTGCCCGAGTGGGCTTCCTATATCAGCCCCAGCATTTT. Translated, it gives CARVGFLYQPQHF.

The chain combines TRBV28 with TRBJ2-5; the match to TRBD1 covers 7 bases. The junction had 4 bases not matched to a gene; V was cut back by 4 bases and J by 5 bases. The CDR3 extends over 13 amino acids. The germline V gene has CDR1 MDHEN and CDR2 SYDVKM. The CDR3 sequence: CASSYFRGETQYF. CDR3 DNA sequence: TGTGCCAGCAGTTATTTCAGGGGGGAGACCCAGTACTTC.

The rearrangement links TRBV7-8 to TRBJ2-3, with TRBD1 identical over 7 bases. From germline, CDR1 is SGHVS and CDR2 FQNEAQ. The CDR3 is 15 amino acids. V gave up 5 bases and J gave up 1 base; unmatched junction bases: 6. In DNA form, the CDR3 reads TGTGCCAGCAGCCCCCGGCAGGGGGGCACAGATACGCAGTATTTT. Translated, it gives CASSPRQGGTDTQYF. Supplemented by reference TRBV7-8 and TRBJ2-3, the full variable domain reads GAGVSQSPRYKVAKRGQDVALRCDPISGHVSLFWYQQALGQGPEFLTYFQNEAQLDKSGLPSDRFFAERPEGSVSTLKIQRTQQEDSAVYLCASSPRQGGTDTQYFGPGTRLTVL.

This chain links TRBV5-4 with TRBJ2-7; the match to TRBD2 covers 13 bases. The CDR3 extends over 17 amino acids. With V trimmed by 6 bases and J by 7 bases, 16 bases remained unmatched. Per germline, CDR1 SGHNT and CDR2 YYREEE (reference sequence). The CDR3 reads CASTDGLAGAGRREQYF. The CDR3 nucleotides read TGTGCCAGCACCGACGGACTAGCGGGAGCCGGGAGGAGAGAGCAGTACTTC.

V gene TRBV5-4 combines with J gene TRBJ1-1; 7 bases are a match to TRBD1. The length of the CDR3 is 15 residues. J was trimmed by 0 bases and V by 4 bases; bases with no gene match: 6. The germline CDR1 and CDR2 sequences are SGHNT and YYREEE (reference sequence). For the CDR3, the DNA is TGTGCCAGCAGCCCACAGGGGACAATGAACACTGAAGCTTTCTTT. It translates to CASSPQGTMNTEAFF.

The chain recombines TRBV28 with TRBJ1-2, with D possibly being TRBD1 (5 bases). CDR3 size: 16 residues. The V end lost 7 bases, the J end lost 6 bases, and 24 bases lay between the germline ends. Germline V gene data show CDR1 as MDHEN and CDR2 as SYDVKM. This chain's CDR3 is CASTLWGGRGEDGYTF. In DNA form, the CDR3 reads TGTGCCAGCACCTTATGGGGGGGACGCGGGGAGGATGGCTACACCTTC.

This clone was counted a few times. This chain connects TRBV18 to TRBJ2-3; 7 bases align to TRBD2. Germline V gives CDR1 KGHSH, CDR2 LQKENI. The junction had 11 bases not matched to a gene; V was cut back by 10 bases and J by 4 bases. This CDR3 is 14 amino acids long. The chain's CDR3 is CATSVGGSADTQYF. DNA of the CDR3: TGTGCCACCTCCGTGGGGGGGAGTGCAGATACGCAGTATTTT.

This CDR3 reads CASRTLGPRSEQYF. The CDR3, as DNA: TGTGCCAGCAGAACATTGGGCCCCAGGTCCGAGCAGTACTTC. This chain connects TRBV27 to TRBJ2-5; the D is unclear. Gene TRBJ2-7 matches the end of the DNA better, so the J call may be wrong. CDR3 length: 14 residues. Germline-derived CDR1 and CDR2 are MNHEY and SMNVEV (reference sequence).

The chain employs TRBV2 and TRBJ2-5, with TRBD2 matching 9 bases. This CDR3 spans 12 amino acids. The trim removed 6 bases at V and 8 bases at J, leaving 4 bases unmatched. Germline lookup yields CDR1 SNHLY and CDR2 FYNNEI. CDR3 DNA: TGTGCCAGCAGACCGGGACTAGCAACCCAGTACTTC. Translation: CASRPGLATQYF.

The chain combines TRBV19 with TRBJ1-5, with 7 bases matching TRBD1. V shed 6 bases, J shed 4 bases, and the junction held 12 bases outside the gene matches. The CDR3 loop spans 16 amino acids. CDR1 LNHDA and CDR2 SQIVND come from the germline V gene (reference sequence). CDR3 in DNA: TGTGCCAGTAGCCCTTCTTCCGGGACAGCGAATCAGCCCCAGCATTTT. Translation: CASSPSSGTANQPQHF.

DNA of the CDR3: TGTGCCAGCAGTTACTCTTGGCGGGGCGGGACCGGGGAGCTGTTTTTT. Its translation is CASSYSWRGGTGELFF. The J gene is TRBJ2-2, the V gene TRBV6-5; the D gene is possibly TRBD2 (6 bases). This CDR3 contains 16 residues. V was trimmed by 0 bases and J by 5 bases, leaving 13 bases between them. The germline gives CDR1 MNHEY, CDR2 SVGAGI.

This rearrangement joins TRBV18 to TRBJ2-3; 7 bases map to TRBD1. From germline, CDR1 is KGHSH and CDR2 LQKENI. The ends lost 3 bases at V and 1 base at J; junction bases unmatched: 7. The CDR3 runs to 16 residues. CDR3 amino acids: CASSPIDRVRTDTQYF. The CDR3 nucleotides are TGTGCCAGCTCACCCATCGACAGGGTCCGCACAGATACGCAGTATTTT. The complete variable domain, with remaining parts taken from reference TRBV18 and TRBJ2-3, reads NAGVMQNPRHLVRRRGQEARLRCSPMKGHSHVYWYRQLPEEGLKFMVYLQKENIIDESGMPKERFSAEFPKEGPSILRIQQVVRGDSAAYFCASSPIDRVRTDTQYFGPGTRLTVL.

The V call is TRBV4-3, the J call TRBJ2-1, with 8 bases matching TRBD1. J lost 4 bases, V lost 1 base, and 6 bases had no gene match. Per the germline V gene, CDR1 is LGHNA and CDR2 is YSLEER. This CDR3 comprises 16 residues. The DNA for the CDR3 is TGCGCCAGCAGCCAAGCCCCACAGGGGGGATACAATGAGCAGTTCTTC. Its translation is CASSQAPQGGYNEQFF.

This clone was seen a handful of times. The V call is TRBV14, the J call TRBJ2-3; D might be TRBD1 (5 bases). CDR1 is SGHDN and CDR2 is FVKESK in the germline V gene. The CDR3 sequence is 16 residues long. The V end was cut by 2 bases, the J end by 6 bases, with 18 bases between. CDR3: CASSQTPAPGYDTQYF. As DNA, the CDR3 is TGTGCCAGCAGCCAAACTCCGGCGCCAGGGTATGATACGCAGTATTTT.

The J gene is TRBJ2-7, the V gene TRBV30, with TRBD2 matching 12 bases. Trimming at V came to 5 bases and at J to 0 bases, leaving 2 bases not matched to a gene. The V gene's germline CDR1 is GTSNPN and CDR2 SVGIG (reference sequence). The CDR3 has 14 residues. The CDR3 DNA is TGTGCCTGGCGACTAGCGGGGGCCTCCTACGAGCAGTACTTC. It is translated as CAWRLAGASYEQYF.

This chain connects TRBV4-3 to TRBJ2-3; D gene ambiguous. This CDR3 contains 15 residues. Germline lookup yields CDR1 LGHNA and CDR2 YSLEER. V gave up 0 bases and J gave up 0 bases, with 7 bases separating them. CDR3 amino acids: CASSQEPQSTDTQYF. The DNA for the CDR3 is TGCGCCAGCAGCCAAGAGCCACAGAGCACAGATACGCAGTATTTT.

The rearrangement links TRBV9 to TRBJ2-1, with D possibly TRBD2 on 5 matching bases. This CDR3 has 14 residues. The V end lost 0 bases, the J end lost 7 bases, and 11 bases lay between the germline ends. The V gene's germline CDR1 is SGDLS and CDR2 YYNGEE. CDR3 residues: CASSVGGISNEQFF. CDR3 sequence (DNA): TGTGCCAGCAGCGTAGGAGGGATTTCTAATGAGCAGTTCTTC.

The V call is TRBV2, the J call TRBJ1-5; D is possibly TRBD1 (5 bases). Germline V lookup: CDR1 SNHLY, CDR2 FYNNEI. V lost 6 bases and J lost 0, with 15 bases in between. The CDR3 loop spans 16 amino acids. The CDR3 spells CASRPQGRYSNQPQHF. Here the CDR3 DNA reads TGTGCCAGCAGACCCCAGGGCAGATATAGCAATCAGCCCCAGCATTTT. Supplemented by reference TRBV2 and TRBJ1-5, the full variable domain reads EPEVTQTPSHQVTQMGQEVILRCVPISNHLYFYWYRQILGQKVEFLVSFYNNEISEKSEIFDDQFSVERPDGSNFTLKIRSTKLEDSAMYFCASRPQGRYSNQPQHFGDGTRLSIL.

The chain links TRBV10-3 to TRBJ1-2; the match to TRBD1 covers 7 bases. V lost 3 bases to trimming and J lost 4 bases; unmatched junction nucleotides: 8. Looked up from germline, CDR1 is ENHRY and CDR2 is SYGVKD. The CDR3 consists of 15 residues. CDR3 in amino acids: CAISEGTAEFYGYTF. The CDR3 coding sequence is TGTGCCATCAGTGAAGGGACAGCCGAATTCTATGGCTACACCTTC.

For this clone: The missing conserved phenylalanine or tryptophan at the end of this CDR3 makes a read error likely. The limits of the CDR3 on the DNA are not certain, so only TCRdb's listed CDR3 is given. V is TRBV2 and J is TRBJ2-7; the table calls TRBD2, which could not be checked here. The CDR3 has 13 residues if both end residues are counted. The germline gives CDR1 SNHLY, CDR2 FYNNEI. Here the CDR3 reads CASSDRGTSGGRL.

The chain is built from TRBV7-4 and TRBJ1-2; D is undetermined. Germline-derived CDR1 and CDR2 are SGHVT and SQSDAQ. The CDR3 is 11 amino acids. Trimming shortened V by 8 bases and J by 7 bases, and 11 bases separated the two germline ends. The CDR3 DNA is TGTGCCAGCCCCCCCGGCGGTGGCTACACCTTC. This translates into CASPPGGGYTF.

Of note for this clone: Other DNA sequences in this sample translate to the same CDR3. The V and J genes are TRBV18 and TRBJ2-5; 7 bases agree with TRBD1. The CDR3 runs to 13 residues. The V gene's germline CDR1 is KGHSH and CDR2 LQKENI. V trimming: 3 bases; J trimming: 3 bases; junction bases outside the gene matches: 1. CDR3 DNA: TGTGCCAGCTCACCCGGACAGGAAGAGACCCAGTACTTC. It translates to CASSPGQEETQYF.